These 13 T cell receptor beta chains were all obtained from the same sample, sequenced in a study of vaccination effects on CD4 cells after COVID-19. No antigen has been identified for these receptors. Clones were sequenced by immunoSEQ multiplex PCR, and TCRdb holds only the in-frame ones, with some missing. The table shows about 50,000 clones, with about 70% occurring only once. Viral peptide pools were used in the ViraFEST assay to expand antigen-specific CD4+ T cells, and sequencing came afterward. Investigators separated out CD4+ T cells once around 11 days of culture had passed. It was two doses of either the BNT162b2 or mRNA-1273 vaccine that participants received. The sequenced sample was CD4+ T cells from PBMCs cultured with HCoV-OC43 spike peptides, obtained after COVID-19 vaccination. This sample's subset: HCoV-OC43 spike overlapping peptide pool stimulation. These receptors were obtained from a human donor who received a COVID-19 vaccine.

This clone was observed a handful of times. The DNA is left out, because the CDR3 cannot be placed on it with certainty; the CDR3 is given as TCRdb lists it. The V call is TRBV21-1, the J call TRBJ2-7; the D call in the table, TRBD1, was not verified against the DNA. TRBV21-1 is marked as a pseudogene. The CDR3 spans 18 amino acids, including both terminal residues. CDR3 amino acids: CASSSNVGFGTASYEQYF.

This chain links TRBV11-2 with TRBJ1-1; TRBD1 aligns across 7 bases. CDR3 length equals 14 residues. Germline CDR1 SGHAT, CDR2 FQNNGV. After removal of 1 base from V and 1 base from J, the junction contained 0 bases not matched to a gene. In DNA form, the CDR3 reads TGTGCCAGCAGCTTAGGGGACAGGAACACTGAAGCTTTCTTT. It codes for CASSLGDRNTEAFF.

V usage is TRBV10-3 and J usage is TRBJ2-1; 8 bases are a match to TRBD2. With V trimmed by 10 bases and J by 0 bases, 8 bases remained unmatched. Germline-derived CDR1 and CDR2 are ENHRY and SYGVKD. The CDR3 runs to 15 residues. In nucleotides, the CDR3 is TGTGCCACGCAGGACAGCGGGAGCTCCTACAATGAGCAGTTCTTC. Translating it yields CATQDSGSSYNEQFF.

The chain links TRBV6-1 to TRBJ1-2; maybe TRBD1 (5 bases). The CDR3 is made up of 14 amino acids. Germline assignment: CDR1 MNHNS and CDR2 SASEGT. Trimming took off 2 bases at V and 3 bases at J, with 10 bases between the two ends. CDR3 sequence: CASSEWDGHYGYTF. In DNA, the CDR3 is TGTGCCAGCAGTGAATGGGACGGACACTATGGCTACACCTTC.

The V call is TRBV6-5, the J call TRBJ2-2; D not resolved. Deletions cut 6 bases from V and 0 bases from J, with 8 bases between. The CDR3 is 14 residues long. From germline, CDR1 is MNHEY and CDR2 SVGAGI. The CDR3 nucleotides are TGTGCCAGCAGCGATACAGCGAACACCGGGGAGCTGTTTTTT. Translating gives CASSDTANTGELFF.

V and J are TRBV6-5 and TRBJ1-2; D not resolved. This CDR3 contains 13 residues. V shed 10 bases and J shed 8 bases, with 20 bases lying between them. Germline CDR1 and CDR2: MNHEY and SVGAGI. CDR3 in amino acids: CATHKDGSDGYTF. The CDR3 nucleotides are TGTGCCACACATAAGGACGGGAGTGACGGCTACACCTTC.

This clone occurred a few times. The J gene is TRBJ1-6, the V gene TRBV2; D remains unclear. Germline lookup yields CDR1 SNHLY and CDR2 FYNNEI. V was clipped by 7 bases and J by 5 bases, with 12 bases between them. This CDR3 is 14 amino acids long. CDR3 nucleotides: TGTGCCAGCACTGACTCTTTGAATAATTCACCCCTCCACTTT. Amino acid sequence: CASTDSLNNSPLHF.

The chain combines TRBV5-1 with TRBJ2-7; 11 nucleotides align to TRBD2. CDR3 length: 15 amino acids. After removal of 4 bases from V and 4 bases from J, the junction contained 7 bases not matched to a gene. CDR1 and CDR2 (germline): SGHRS, YFSETQ. DNA for the CDR3: TGCGCCAGCAGCCCCGGGACTAGCGGCCAATACGAGCAGTACTTC. Its protein product is CASSPGTSGQYEQYF.

The sample holds one count of this clone. The genes are TRBV19 and TRBJ1-2, with D perhaps TRBD1 (5 bases). Trimming removed 3 bases from V and 2 bases from J, with 13 bases in between. The CDR3 spans 15 residues. Germline V gene sequence: CDR1 LNHDA, CDR2 SQIVND (reference sequence). CDR3 sequence (DNA): TGTGCCAGTAGTATGAGGGGCAGGACAAACTATGGCTACACCTTC. Protein product: CASSMRGRTNYGYTF.

This chain uses TRBV10-1 with TRBJ2-2; 10 positions agree with TRBD1. The CDR3 is made up of 16 amino acids. Germline assignment: CDR1 WNHNN and CDR2 SYGVQD (reference sequence). The junction had 4 bases not matched to a gene; V was cut back by 5 bases and J by 1 base. The chain's CDR3 is CASSTGTGENTGELFF. CDR3 nucleotides: TGCGCCAGCAGTACCGGGACAGGGGAGAACACCGGGGAGCTGTTTTTT.

The chain is built from TRBV5-1 and TRBJ2-7, with no clear D. Trimming pared 5 bases from V and 3 bases from J, leaving 18 bases between. The CDR3 covers 15 residues. Germline CDR1 and CDR2: SGHRS and YFSETQ. This chain's CDR3 is CASSESDDGYYEQYF. The CDR3 DNA is TGCGCCAGCAGTGAATCCGATGACGGCTACTACGAGCAGTACTTC.

The V and J genes are TRBV11-2 and TRBJ2-2; D gene unclear. V dropped 6 bases and J dropped 2 bases, with 10 bases sitting between them. Germline assignment: CDR1 SGHAT and CDR2 FQNNGV. This CDR3 region has 14 residues. CDR3 in amino acids: CASRLGQNTGELFF. The CDR3 DNA follows: TGTGCCAGCAGATTGGGCCAAAACACCGGGGAGCTGTTTTTT.

In nucleotides, the CDR3 is TGTGCCAGCAGCTTTAGCGGGAGTGGGGAGACCCAGTACTTC. Its protein product is CASSFSGSGETQYF. The V gene is TRBV7-9, the J gene TRBJ2-5; TRBD2 agrees at 9 bases. V was clipped by 3 bases and J by 5 bases; unmatched bases: 4. Germline CDR1 and CDR2: SEHNR and FQNEAQ (reference sequence). The CDR3 covers 14 residues. Supplemented by reference TRBV7-9 and TRBJ2-5, the full variable domain reads DTGVSQNPRHKITKRGQNVTFRCDPISEHNRLYWYRQTLGQGPEFLTYFQNEAQLEKSRLLSDRFSAERPKGSFSTLEIQRTEQGDSAMYLCASSFSGSGETQYFGPGTRLLVL.